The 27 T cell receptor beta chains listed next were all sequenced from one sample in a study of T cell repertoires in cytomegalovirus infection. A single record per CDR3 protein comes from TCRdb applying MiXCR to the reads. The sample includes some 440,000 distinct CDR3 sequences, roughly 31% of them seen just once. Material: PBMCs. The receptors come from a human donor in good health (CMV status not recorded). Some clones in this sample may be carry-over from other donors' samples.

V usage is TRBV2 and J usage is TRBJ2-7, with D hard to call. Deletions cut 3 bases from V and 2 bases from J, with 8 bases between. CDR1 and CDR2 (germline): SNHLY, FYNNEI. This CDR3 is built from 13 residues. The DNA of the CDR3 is TGTGCCAGCAGTGAGGACCGAACCTACGAGCAGTACTTC. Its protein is CASSEDRTYEQYF. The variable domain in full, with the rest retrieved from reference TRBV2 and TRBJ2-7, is EPEVTQTPSHQVTQMGQEVILRCVPISNHLYFYWYRQILGQKVEFLVSFYNNEISEKSEIFDDQFSVERPDGSNFTLKIRSTKLEDSAMYFCASSEDRTYEQYFGPGTRLTVT.

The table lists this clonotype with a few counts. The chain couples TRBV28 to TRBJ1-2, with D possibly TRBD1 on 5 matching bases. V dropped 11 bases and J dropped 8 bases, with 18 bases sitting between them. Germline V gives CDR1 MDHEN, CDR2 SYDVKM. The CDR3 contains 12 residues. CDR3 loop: CAGRDPLKGYTF. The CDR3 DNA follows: TGTGCCGGTCGGGACCCTCTAAAGGGCTACACCTTC.

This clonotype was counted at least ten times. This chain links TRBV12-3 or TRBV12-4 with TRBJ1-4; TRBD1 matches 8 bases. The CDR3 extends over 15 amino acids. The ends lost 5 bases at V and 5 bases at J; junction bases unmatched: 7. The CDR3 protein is CASSPADRANEKLFF. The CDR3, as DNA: TGTGCCAGCAGTCCCGCGGACAGGGCGAATGAAAAACTGTTTTTT.

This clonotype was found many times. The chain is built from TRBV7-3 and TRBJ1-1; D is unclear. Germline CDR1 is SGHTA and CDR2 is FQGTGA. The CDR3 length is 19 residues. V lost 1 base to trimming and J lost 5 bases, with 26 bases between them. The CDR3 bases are TGTGCCAGCAGCTTAAGGCCACTAAAGGGAGGAGTGCTCGAGACTGAAGCTTTCTTT. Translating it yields CASSLRPLKGGVLETEAFF.

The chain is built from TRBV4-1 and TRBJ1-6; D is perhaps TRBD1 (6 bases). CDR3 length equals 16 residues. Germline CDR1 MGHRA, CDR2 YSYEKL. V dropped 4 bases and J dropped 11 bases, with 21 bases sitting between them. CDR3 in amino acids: CASSPGFGGASAPLHF. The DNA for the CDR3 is TGCGCCAGCAGCCCTGGGTTTGGGGGCGCGAGTGCACCCCTCCACTTT.

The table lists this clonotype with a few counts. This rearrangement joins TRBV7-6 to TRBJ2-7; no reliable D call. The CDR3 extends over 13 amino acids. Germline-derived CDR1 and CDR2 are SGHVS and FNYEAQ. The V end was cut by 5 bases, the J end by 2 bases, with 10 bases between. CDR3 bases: TGTGCCAGCAGCGCTCCGATGACCTACGAGCAGTACTTC. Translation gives CASSAPMTYEQYF.

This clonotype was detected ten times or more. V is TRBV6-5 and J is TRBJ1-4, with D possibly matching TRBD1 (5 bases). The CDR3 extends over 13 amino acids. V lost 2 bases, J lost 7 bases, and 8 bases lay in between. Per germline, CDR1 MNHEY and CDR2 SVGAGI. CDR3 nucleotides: TGTGCCAGCAGTTACGGGGCGGGTGAAAAACTGTTTTTT. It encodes CASSYGAGEKLFF.

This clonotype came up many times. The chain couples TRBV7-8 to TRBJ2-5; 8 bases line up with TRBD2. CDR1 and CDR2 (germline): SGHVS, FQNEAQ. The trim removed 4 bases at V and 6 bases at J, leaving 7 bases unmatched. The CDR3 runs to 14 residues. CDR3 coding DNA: TGTGCCAGCAGCTCGGGGGGGTTACGGCAGACCCAGTACTTC. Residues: CASSSGGLRQTQYF.

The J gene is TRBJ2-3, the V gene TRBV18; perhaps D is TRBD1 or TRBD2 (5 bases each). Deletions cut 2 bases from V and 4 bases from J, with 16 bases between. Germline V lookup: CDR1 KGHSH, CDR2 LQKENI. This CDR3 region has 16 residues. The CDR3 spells CASSPWGNRAPDTQYF. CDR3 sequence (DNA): TGTGCCAGCTCACCATGGGGGAACCGAGCCCCAGATACGCAGTATTTT.

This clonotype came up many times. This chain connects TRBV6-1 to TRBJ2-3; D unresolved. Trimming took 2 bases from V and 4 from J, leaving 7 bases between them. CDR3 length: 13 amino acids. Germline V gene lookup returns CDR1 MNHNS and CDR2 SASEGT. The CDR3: CASSEQESDTQYF. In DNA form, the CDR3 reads TGTGCCAGCAGTGAACAGGAGTCAGATACGCAGTATTTT.

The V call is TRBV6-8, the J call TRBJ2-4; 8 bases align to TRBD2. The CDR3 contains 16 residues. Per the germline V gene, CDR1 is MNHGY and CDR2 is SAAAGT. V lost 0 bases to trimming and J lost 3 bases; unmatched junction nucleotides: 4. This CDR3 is CASSYSREGGKNIQYF. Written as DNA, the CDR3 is TGTGCCAGCAGTTACTCACGGGAGGGGGGCAAAAACATTCAGTACTTC.

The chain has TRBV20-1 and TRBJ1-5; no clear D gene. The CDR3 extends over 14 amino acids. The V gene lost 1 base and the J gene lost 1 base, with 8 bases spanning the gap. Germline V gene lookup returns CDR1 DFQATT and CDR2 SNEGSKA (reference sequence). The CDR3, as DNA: TGCAGTGCTAGAGTGGGATCCAGCAATCAGCCCCAGCATTTT. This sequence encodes CSARVGSSNQPQHF.

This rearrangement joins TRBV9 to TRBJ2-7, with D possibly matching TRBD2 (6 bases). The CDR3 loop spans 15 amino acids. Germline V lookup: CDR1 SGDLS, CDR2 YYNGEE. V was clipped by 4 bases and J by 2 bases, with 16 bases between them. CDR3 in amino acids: CASSFGTSQAYEQYF. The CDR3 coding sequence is TGTGCCAGCAGCTTCGGGACTTCCCAGGCCTACGAGCAGTACTTC.

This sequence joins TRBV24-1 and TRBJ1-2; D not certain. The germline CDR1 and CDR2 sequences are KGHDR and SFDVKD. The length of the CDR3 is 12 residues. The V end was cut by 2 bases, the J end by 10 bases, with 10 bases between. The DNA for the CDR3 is TGTGCCACCAGTGATTCGCGGGTTGACTACACCTTC. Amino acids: CATSDSRVDYTF.

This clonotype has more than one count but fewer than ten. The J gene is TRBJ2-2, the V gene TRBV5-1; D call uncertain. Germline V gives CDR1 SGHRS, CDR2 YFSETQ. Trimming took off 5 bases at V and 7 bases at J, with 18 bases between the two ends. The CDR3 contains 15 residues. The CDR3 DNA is TGCGCCAGCAGTTACCAACTGAAAACAGACGGGGAGCTGTTTTTT. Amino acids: CASSYQLKTDGELFF.

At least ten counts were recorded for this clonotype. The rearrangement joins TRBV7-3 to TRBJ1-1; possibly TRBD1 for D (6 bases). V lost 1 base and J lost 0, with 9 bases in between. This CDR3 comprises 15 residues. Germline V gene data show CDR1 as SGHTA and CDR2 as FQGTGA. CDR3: CASSLKPGVNTEAFF. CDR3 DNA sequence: TGTGCCAGCAGCTTAAAGCCAGGGGTGAACACTGAAGCTTTCTTT.

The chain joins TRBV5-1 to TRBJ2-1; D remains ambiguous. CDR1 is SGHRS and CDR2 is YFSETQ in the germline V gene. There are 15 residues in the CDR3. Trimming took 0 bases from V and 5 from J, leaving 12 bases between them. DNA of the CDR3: TGCGCCAGCAGCTTGGGGAAGGCGGCGGACAATGAGCAGTTCTTC. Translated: CASSLGKAADNEQFF.

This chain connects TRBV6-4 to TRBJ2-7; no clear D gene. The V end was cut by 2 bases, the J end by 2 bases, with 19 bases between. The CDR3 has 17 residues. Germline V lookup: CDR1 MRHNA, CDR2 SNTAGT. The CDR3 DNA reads TGTGCCAGCAGTGACGTTCTGAGTCGCCGGTGTACCTACGAGCAGTACTTC. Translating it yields CASSDVLSRRCTYEQYF.

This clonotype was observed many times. The CDR3 sequence is CASSLPPSGSSTDTQYF. DNA of the CDR3: TGTGCCAGCAGCTTACCCCCTAGCGGGTCTAGCACAGATACGCAGTATTTT. The chain recombines TRBV7-8 with TRBJ2-3, with 8 bases matching TRBD2. The length of the CDR3 is 17 residues. The V segment lost 2 bases and the J segment 0 bases; nucleotides outside the gene matches: 7. Germline CDR1 SGHVS, CDR2 FQNEAQ.

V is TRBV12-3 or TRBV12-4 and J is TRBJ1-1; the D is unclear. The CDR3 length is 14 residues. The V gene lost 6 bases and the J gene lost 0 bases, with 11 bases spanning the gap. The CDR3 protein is CASSRGPLNTEAFF. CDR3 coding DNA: TGTGCCAGCAGCCGAGGGCCCCTGAACACTGAAGCTTTCTTT.

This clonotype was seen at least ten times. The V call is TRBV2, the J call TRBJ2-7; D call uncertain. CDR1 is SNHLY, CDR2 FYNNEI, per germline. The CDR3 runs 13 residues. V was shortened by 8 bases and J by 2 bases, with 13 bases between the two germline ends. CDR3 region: CASRATSTYEQYF. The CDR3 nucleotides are TGTGCCAGCCGGGCCACCTCAACCTACGAGCAGTACTTC. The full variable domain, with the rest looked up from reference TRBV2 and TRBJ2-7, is EPEVTQTPSHQVTQMGQEVILRCVPISNHLYFYWYRQILGQKVEFLVSFYNNEISEKSEIFDDQFSVERPDGSNFTLKIRSTKLEDSAMYFCASRATSTYEQYFGPGTRLTVT.

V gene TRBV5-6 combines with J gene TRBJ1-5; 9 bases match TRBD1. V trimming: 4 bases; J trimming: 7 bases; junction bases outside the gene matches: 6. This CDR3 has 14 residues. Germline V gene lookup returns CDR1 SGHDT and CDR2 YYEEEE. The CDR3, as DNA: TGTGCCAGCAGCCCCGGGACAGGGCTGCAGCCCCAGCATTTT. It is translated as CASSPGTGLQPQHF.

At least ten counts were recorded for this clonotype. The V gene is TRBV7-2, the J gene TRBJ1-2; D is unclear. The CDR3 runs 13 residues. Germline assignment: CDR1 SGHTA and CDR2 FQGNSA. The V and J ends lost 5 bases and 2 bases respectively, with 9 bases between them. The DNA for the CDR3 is TGTGCCAGCAGCCCGGTGGTGAACTATGGCTACACCTTC. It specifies CASSPVVNYGYTF.

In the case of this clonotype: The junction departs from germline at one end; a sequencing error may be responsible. CDR3 DNA: TGTGCCAGCAGCTTACTGTGGACGTCCGCTAACTATGGCTACCCCTTC. Protein sequence: CASSLLWTSANYGYPF. This rearrangement joins TRBV7-8 to TRBJ1-2; D not resolved. CDR1 is SGHVS and CDR2 is FQNEAQ in the germline V gene. CDR3 length equals 16 residues.

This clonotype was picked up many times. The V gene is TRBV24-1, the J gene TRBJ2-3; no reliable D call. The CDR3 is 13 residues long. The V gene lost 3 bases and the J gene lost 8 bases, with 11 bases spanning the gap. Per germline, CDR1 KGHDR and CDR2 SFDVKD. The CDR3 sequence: CATSDDPGITQYF. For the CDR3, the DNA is TGTGCCACCAGTGATGACCCGGGCATTACGCAGTATTTT.

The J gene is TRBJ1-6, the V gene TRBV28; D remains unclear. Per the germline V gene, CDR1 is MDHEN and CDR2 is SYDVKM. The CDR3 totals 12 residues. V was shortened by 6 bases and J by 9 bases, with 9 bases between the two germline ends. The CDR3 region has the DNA TGTGCCAGCAGGAGAGGGTTTTCACCCCTCCACTTT. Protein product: CASRRGFSPLHF. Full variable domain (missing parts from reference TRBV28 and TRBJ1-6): DVKVTQSSRYLVKRTGEKVFLECVQDMDHENMFWYRQDPGLGLRLIYFSYDVKMKEKGDIPEGYSVSREKKERFSLILESASTNQTSMYLCASRRGFSPLHFGNGTRLTVT.

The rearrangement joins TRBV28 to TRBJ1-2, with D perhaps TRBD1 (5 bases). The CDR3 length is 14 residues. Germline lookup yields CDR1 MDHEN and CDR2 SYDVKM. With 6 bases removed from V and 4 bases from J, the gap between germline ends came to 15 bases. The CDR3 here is CASSPGGELYGYTF. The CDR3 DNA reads TGTGCCAGCAGCCCGGGGGGGGAGCTCTATGGCTACACCTTC.